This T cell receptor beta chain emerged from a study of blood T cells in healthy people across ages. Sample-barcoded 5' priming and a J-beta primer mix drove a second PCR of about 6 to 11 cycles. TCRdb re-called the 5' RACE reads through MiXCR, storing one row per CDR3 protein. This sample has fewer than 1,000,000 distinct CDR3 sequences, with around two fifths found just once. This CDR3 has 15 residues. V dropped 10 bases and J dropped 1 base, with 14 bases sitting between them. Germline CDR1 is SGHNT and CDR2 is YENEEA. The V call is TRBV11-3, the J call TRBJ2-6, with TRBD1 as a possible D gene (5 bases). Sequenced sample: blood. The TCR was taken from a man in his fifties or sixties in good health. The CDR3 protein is CATQPAGSGANVLTF. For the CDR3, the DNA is TGTGCCACCCAGCCCGCAGGGTCTGGGGCCAACGTCCTGACTTTC.